The 25 T cell receptor beta chains below all came from one sample that was sequenced in a study of siplizumab effects on memory and regulatory T cells. The assay was immunoSEQ multiplex PCR, and TCRdb's table has in-frame clones only and misses some. The table includes some 100,000 clones, 95% to 97% detected once. Sequenced: naive CD4+ T cells sorted from blood. The receptors derive from a human donor in good health.

CDR3 loop: CASSLAQLAGNTGELFF. CDR3 nucleotides: TGTGCCAGCAGCTTAGCGCAACTAGCGGGGAACACCGGGGAGCTGTTTTTT. V and J are TRBV7-6 and TRBJ2-2; 9 bases match TRBD2. CDR1 is SGHVS, CDR2 FNYEAQ, per germline. V lost 0 bases and J lost 1; bases outside the gene matches: 3. CDR3 length: 17 residues.

V is TRBV7-2 and J is TRBJ2-7; 8 bases are a match to TRBD1. Germline CDR1 and CDR2: SGHTA and FQGNSA. The CDR3 loop spans 13 amino acids. V lost 3 bases and J lost 5; bases outside the gene matches: 3. This chain's CDR3 is CASSLDRVDEQYF. CDR3 in DNA: TGTGCCAGCAGCTTGGACAGGGTCGACGAGCAGTACTTC.

This sequence joins TRBV19 and TRBJ1-3; 7 bases agree with TRBD1. The V and J ends lost 2 bases and 2 bases, in that order; junction bases with no gene match: 6. CDR3 length: 16 residues. In germline, CDR1 is LNHDA, CDR2 SQIVND (reference sequence). The CDR3 nucleotides read TGTGCCAGTAGTATATTCGCAGGGGGGACTGGAAACACCATATATTTT. Amino acids: CASSIFAGGTGNTIYF.

V and J are TRBV7-2 and TRBJ2-7, with unresolved D. The germline V and J ends were trimmed by 1 base and 5 bases, with 12 bases remaining between them. The length of the CDR3 is 14 residues. CDR1 and CDR2 from the germline V gene are SGHTA and FQGNSA. CDR3 loop: CASSLERSSNEQYF. CDR3 sequence (DNA): TGTGCCAGCAGCTTAGAAAGGAGTTCGAACGAGCAGTACTTC.

The V and J genes are TRBV7-3 and TRBJ1-5; D might be TRBD1 (5 bases). The CDR3 sequence is 15 residues long. Trimming stripped 2 bases from V and 0 bases from J, with 8 bases between. Germline CDR1 is SGHTA and CDR2 is FQGTGA. This chain's CDR3 is CASSLDSNSNQPQHF. The CDR3 nucleotides read TGTGCCAGCAGCTTAGACAGTAATAGCAATCAGCCCCAGCATTTT. The whole variable domain, remainder taken from reference TRBV7-3 and TRBJ1-5, is GAGVSQTPSNKVTEKGKYVELRCDPISGHTALYWYRQSLGQGPEFLIYFQGTGAADDSGLPNDRFFAVRPEGSVSTLKIQRTERGDSAVYLCASSLDSNSNQPQHFGDGTRLSIL.

This sequence joins TRBV19 and TRBJ2-2, with 7 bases fitting TRBD2. The CDR3 has 17 residues. Germline CDR1 reads LNHDA; CDR2 reads SQIVND (reference sequence). J lost 6 bases, V lost 2 bases, and 12 bases had no gene match. The CDR3 nucleotides read TGTGCCAGTAGTATATTCCTAGGACGGGGAGGGGCCGGGGAGCTGTTTTTT. This gives the protein CASSIFLGRGGAGELFF.

This rearrangement joins TRBV7-2 to TRBJ2-7; 10 bases agree with TRBD2. The V and J ends lost 4 bases and 0 bases, in that order; junction bases with no gene match: 6. The V gene's germline CDR1 is SGHTA and CDR2 FQGNSA. The CDR3 runs to 16 residues. Here the CDR3 reads CASSSAGTSASYEQYF. In nucleotides, the CDR3 is TGTGCCAGCAGCTCGGCCGGGACTAGCGCCTCCTACGAGCAGTACTTC.

The chain is built from TRBV2 and TRBJ2-5; 8 bases fit TRBD2. Germline CDR1 reads SNHLY; CDR2 reads FYNNEI. Germline trimming cut 4 bases from V and 5 bases from J; bases unmatched to any gene: 6. The CDR3 is 14 residues long. The CDR3 DNA is TGTGCCAGCAGTGGAGAGCGGGGGAGGGAGACCCAGTACTTC. Its protein is CASSGERGRETQYF. The whole variable domain, remainder taken from reference TRBV2 and TRBJ2-5, is EPEVTQTPSHQVTQMGQEVILRCVPISNHLYFYWYRQILGQKVEFLVSFYNNEISEKSEIFDDQFSVERPDGSNFTLKIRSTKLEDSAMYFCASSGERGRETQYFGPGTRLLVL.

This chain connects TRBV5-6 to TRBJ2-7; weak D call: TRBD1 (6 bases). V lost 2 bases and J lost 3, with 12 bases in between. The length of the CDR3 is 14 residues. The germline CDR1 and CDR2 sequences are SGHDT and YYEEEE. CDR3 protein: CASSFRGQLYEQYF. CDR3 nucleotide sequence: TGTGCCAGCAGCTTTCGCGGACAGCTCTACGAGCAGTACTTC.

The genes are TRBV9 and TRBJ1-1, with a weak D call TRBD1 (5 bases). V shed 3 bases and J shed 2 bases, with 20 bases lying between them. Germline assignment: CDR1 SGDLS and CDR2 YYNGEE. CDR3 length equals 17 residues. The CDR3 is CASSGGGSWGLNTEAFF. CDR3 DNA sequence: TGTGCCAGCAGCGGGGGAGGCAGTTGGGGACTCAACACTGAAGCTTTCTTT.

The rearrangement joins TRBV5-1 to TRBJ1-2; D ambiguous. V was cut by 5 bases and J by 0 bases, with 11 bases left in between. Germline CDR1 is SGHRS and CDR2 is YFSETQ. This CDR3 spans 14 amino acids. The CDR3 DNA reads TGCGCCAGCAGTCTCGGGGAAACTAACTATGGCTACACCTTC. It specifies CASSLGETNYGYTF. The variable domain in full, with the rest retrieved from reference TRBV5-1 and TRBJ1-2, is KAGVTQTPRYLIKTRGQQVTLSCSPISGHRSVSWYQQTPGQGLQFLFEYFSETQRNKGNFPGRFSGRQFSNSRSEMNVSTLELGDSALYLCASSLGETNYGYTFGSGTRLTVV.

CDR3 nucleotides: TGTGCCAGCAGATCGGTAGGCGGGGGCTACACCTTC. This codes for CASRSVGGGYTF. V gene TRBV27 combines with J gene TRBJ1-2; D gene uncertain. CDR3 length equals 12 residues. Trimming stripped 6 bases from V and 8 bases from J, with 13 bases between. Germline-derived CDR1 and CDR2 are MNHEY and SMNVEV (reference sequence).

The chain combines TRBV4-1 with TRBJ2-7, with D maybe TRBD1 (7 bases). The CDR3 is made up of 17 amino acids. V lost 1 base and J lost 3, with 19 bases in between. Germline V gives CDR1 MGHRA, CDR2 YSYEKL. The CDR3 nucleotides read TGCGCCAGCAGCCAAGTCGTAGTACAGGGGACTTACTACGAGCAGTACTTC. Translated: CASSQVVVQGTYYEQYF.

The V and J genes are TRBV7-2 and TRBJ2-7; 8 nucleotides match TRBD2. In germline, CDR1 is SGHTA, CDR2 FQGNSA. Trimming removed 1 base from V and 4 bases from J; junction bases left unmatched: 3. The CDR3 length is 14 residues. CDR3: CASSLDGGAYEQYF. CDR3 coding DNA: TGTGCCAGCAGCTTAGACGGGGGGGCTTACGAGCAGTACTTC.

The chain couples TRBV10-3 to TRBJ1-3; no definite D call. CDR1 is ENHRY, CDR2 SYGVKD, per germline. V lost 2 bases to trimming and J lost 0 bases, with 11 bases between them. This CDR3 has 16 residues. In DNA, the CDR3 is TGTGCCATCAGTGAGGGCAGATTACTCTCTGGAAACACCATATATTTT. Translation gives CAISEGRLLSGNTIYF.

J is TRBJ1-2 and V is TRBV28, with 11 nucleotides matching TRBD1. Germline V gene lookup returns CDR1 MDHEN and CDR2 SYDVKM. V trimming: 5 bases; J trimming: 3 bases; junction bases outside the gene matches: 14. This CDR3 spans 18 amino acids. The CDR3 DNA sequence: TGTGCCAGCAGTCTCCTCGTGGGTGGGACAGGGGGTGACTATGGCTACACCTTC. Protein: CASSLLVGGTGGDYGYTF.

The chain carries TRBV5-4 and TRBJ2-3; D is unresolved. There are 11 residues in the CDR3. Germline V gene data show CDR1 as SGHNT and CDR2 as YYREEE (reference sequence). V gave up 2 bases and J gave up 2 bases, with 0 bases separating them. Here the CDR3 DNA reads TGTGCCAGCAGCTTCACAGATACGCAGTATTTT. It translates to CASSFTDTQYF. Combining the CDR3 with reference TRBV5-4 and TRBJ2-3 gives the whole variable domain ETGVTQSPTHLIKTRGQQVTLRCSSQSGHNTVSWYQQALGQGPQFIFQYYREEENGRGNFPPRFSGLQFPNYSSELNVNALELDDSALYLCASSFTDTQYFGPGTRLTVL.

CDR3 protein: CASGFRGSSYEQYF. As DNA, the CDR3 is TGTGCTAGTGGTTTTAGGGGTAGCTCCTACGAGCAGTACTTC. The V and J genes are TRBV12-5 and TRBJ2-7; possibly TRBD1 for D (5 bases). The CDR3 extends over 14 amino acids. With 3 bases removed from V and 0 bases from J, the gap between germline ends came to 9 bases. Germline CDR1 and CDR2: LGHNT and FRNRAP.

DNA of the CDR3: TGTGCCAGCAGCGCTATTTGGGATGGAGAAAAACTGTTTTTT. It specifies CASSAIWDGEKLFF. This chain joins TRBV7-2 and TRBJ1-4; D gene ambiguous. This CDR3 contains 14 residues. Germline V gene sequence: CDR1 SGHTA, CDR2 FQGNSA. V shed 5 bases and J shed 8 bases, with 15 bases lying between them. The variable domain in full, completed from reference TRBV7-2 and TRBJ1-4, reads GAGVSQSPSNKVTEKGKDVELRCDPISGHTALYWYRQSLGQGLEFLIYFQGNSAPDKSGLPSDRFSAERTGGSVSTLTIQRTQQEDSAVYLCASSAIWDGEKLFFGSGTQLSVL.

This clone was observed once. This chain's CDR3 is CASSRTDGQETQYF. In nucleotides, the CDR3 is TGTGCCAGCAGCCGGACTGACGGCCAAGAGACCCAGTACTTC. The rearrangement links TRBV6-5 to TRBJ2-5; maybe TRBD2 (5 bases). Germline V gene data show CDR1 as MNHEY and CDR2 as SVGAGI. The length of the CDR3 is 14 residues. V lost 6 bases and J 1 base, leaving 12 bases between the germline ends.

The chain joins TRBV6-5 to TRBJ1-1; weak D call: TRBD1 (5 bases). CDR3 length: 12 residues. Trimming removed 0 bases from V and 10 bases from J, with 9 bases in between. CDR1 is MNHEY and CDR2 is SVGAGI in the germline V gene. The DNA for the CDR3 is TGTGCCAGCAGTTACTCGAGGGGCGTAGCTTTCTTT. The encoded protein is CASSYSRGVAFF.

The chain joins TRBV4-2 to TRBJ1-4; D gene uncertain. Germline V gives CDR1 LGHNA, CDR2 YNFKEQ. This CDR3 has 12 residues. With 7 bases removed from V and 8 bases from J, the gap between germline ends came to 11 bases. The CDR3: CASTGGYEKLFF. The CDR3 DNA follows: TGTGCCAGCACCGGCGGGTACGAAAAACTGTTTTTT.

The chain recombines TRBV7-6 with TRBJ1-4; no reliable D call. Germline V gene data show CDR1 as SGHVS and CDR2 as FNYEAQ. Trimming stripped 3 bases from V and 6 bases from J, with 11 bases between. The CDR3 loop spans 14 amino acids. CDR3: CASSFRTRDEKLFF. In nucleotides, the CDR3 is TGTGCCAGCAGCTTCAGGACCCGTGATGAAAAACTGTTTTTT.

The V call is TRBV6-5, the J call TRBJ1-4, with 7 bases matching TRBD1. Germline-derived CDR1 and CDR2 are MNHEY and SVGAGI. The junction had 8 bases not matched to a gene; V was cut back by 0 bases and J by 7 bases. The CDR3 has 16 residues. The CDR3, as DNA: TGTGCCAGCAGTTACTCCCCTCGAGGGGGCGGTGAAAAACTGTTTTTT. Amino acid sequence: CASSYSPRGGGEKLFF.

The gene calls are TRBV4-3 and TRBJ2-7; tentatively, D is TRBD2 (6 bases). Trimming removed 0 bases from V and 7 bases from J, with 10 bases in between. The CDR3 is 13 residues long. CDR1 and CDR2 from the germline V gene are LGHNA and YSLEER. CDR3 sequence: CASSQELAGEQYF. In DNA, the CDR3 is TGCGCCAGCAGCCAAGAACTAGCTGGGGAGCAGTACTTC.